This T cell receptor beta chain stems from a study of T cell changes during pregnancy in multiple sclerosis (dated by TCRdb to about 2019). For the study in its entirety: In women with multiple sclerosis, the researchers looked at how the T cell repertoire shifted as pregnancy progressed.

In regard to this clone: Its binding antigen is unknown. No quality values exist for individual bases; no much larger clone is one base distant.

Libraries were built with the immunoSEQ multiplex PCR assay. The table comes from immuneACCESS by way of TCRdb, which keeps in-frame sequences with V and J called. Part of the clones is missing from these tables; in studies checked, under half for an unresolved V gene and the rest for unknown reasons. The sample table shows 55,000 to 70,000 clones, and 90% are seen once. 2.2% of the sample goes to the ten largest clones. CDR1 SGHAT and CDR2 FQNNGV are derived from the germline V gene. From its cysteine to its phenylalanine, the CDR3 spans 14 amino acids. Of the read, only the CDR3 DNA is kept; its 42 bases are in frame from base 1. Germline trimming: 5 bases from V, 4 bases from J; junction bases outside gene matches: 5.

The sequence is built from TRBV11-2 and TRBJ1-5; the junction holds 7 bases that match TRBD1. The source is a female donor in good health, enrolled as a control in a pregnancy study. Here the sequenced sample was peripheral blood, taken in the first trimester of pregnancy. For the CDR3, the sequence is CASSPSGGNQPQHF. In nucleotide form, the sequence is TGTGCCAGCAGCCCCTCAGGGGGAAATCAGCCCCAGCATTTT.